The clone carrying this TCR beta chain was detected a few times. V lost 3 bases and J 9 bases, leaving 17 bases between the germline ends. The CDR3 extends over 14 amino acids. TCRdb reanalysed the PCR reads using MiXCR and keeps one entry per CDR3 protein. The sample holds 400,000 to 600,000 distinct CDR3 sequences, under 30% seen once. The CD8+CD4-CCR7+CD45RA+ phenotype defined the sorted naive CD8 T cells. This sample stems from a study of molecular identifiers for immune sequencing clone quantification. V usage is TRBV12-3 or TRBV12-4 and J usage is TRBJ2-5; D may be TRBD1 (6 bases). The sequencing input was naive CD8+ T cells from blood, with Jurkat cell RNA spiked in. This sample's subset: FACS-sorted CD8+CD4-CCR7+CD45RA+ naive T cells. This TCR was sampled from a human donor in good health. Some libraries in this study had Jurkat cell RNA spiked in. CDR3 amino acids: CASSFRQGPEAQYF. The CDR3 DNA is TGTGCCAGCAGTTTCCGTCAGGGGCCGGAGGCCCAGTACTTC.